Sequencing of this TCR beta chain was carried out in a study of T-cell reconstitution after alpha-beta-depleted transplantation in children. General observations from the study: Day-60 TCRbeta diversity that was high in some patients was derived from surviving recipient T cells and thymic progenitors. Among T cells one year after transplant, newly produced cells accounted for most counts and diversity.

A TCRbeta library incorporating unique molecular identifiers was prepared. In TCRdb, the PCR reads were re-called with MiXCR into one record per CDR3 protein. The sample consists of fewer than 700,000 distinct CDR3 sequences, under 15% of them appearing once. Per germline, CDR1 SQVTM and CDR2 ANQGSEA. Between the trimmed V and J ends, which lost 6 bases and 2 bases, there was a span of 14 bases. The CDR3 is made up of 15 amino acids. This clonotype was recorded at least ten times. Antigen specificity is unknown. Source: PBMCs, mostly from graft donor cells, taken 360 days after TCRalphabeta/CD19-depleted stem cell transplant. The chain joins TRBV29-1 to TRBJ2-6; D gene ambiguous. This TCR was recovered from a male patient between 5 and 17 years old who had a stem cell transplant for acute myeloid leukemia, so the T cells may come from the graft donor. The CDR3 sequence is CSVNGVATGANVLTF. The CDR3 nucleotides read TGCAGCGTGAATGGGGTGGCGACTGGGGCCAACGTCCTGACTTTC.